The sequence of this T cell receptor beta chain was determined in a study of shared clonotypes between healthy human individuals. This CDR3 has 14 residues. Deletions cut 6 bases from V and 7 bases from J, with 15 bases between. The germline gives CDR1 SGHTA, CDR2 FQGTGA. Comments on this clone: Antigen specificity is unknown.

In the original processing: ImmunoSEQ sequences covered only the junction and lacked quality scores; filtering therefore differed. Using immunoSEQ multiplex PCR, the repertoire was profiled, and TCRdb retains in-frame clones only, with some absent. The V and J calls and clone size are taken from that table; D and trimming were inferred from the DNA. The sample has 150,000 to 200,000 clones, 90% to 95% seen once. Broader study findings: Clonotype sharing among donors likely depends on sequencing depth. Among non-shared clonotypes, generation probabilities were lower than among those shared by all four donors. Represented genetic and exposure-history diversity was restricted by having few donors.

The sequencing sample was made of naive CD4+ T cells sorted from blood. Subset noted: CD45RA+ positively selected. The source of this sequence is a woman aged 25 to 39 in good health. V is TRBV7-3 and J is TRBJ2-2; D perhaps matches TRBD2 (6 bases). CDR3 residues: CASRAAGSIGELFF. The DNA for the CDR3 is TGTGCCAGCAGGGCCGCCGGGAGTATCGGGGAGCTGTTTTTT.